Each of the 18 T cell receptor beta chains below was sequenced from the same sample in a study of blood T cell repertoires in COVID-19. Assay: immunoSEQ multiplex PCR; the TCRdb copy retains only in-frame clones and omits some. The sample lists 85,000 to 120,000 clones, about 88% occurring once. Sequenced material: peripheral blood. The receptor source for this set is a man in his forties or fifties with active or convalescent COVID-19.

CDR3 in amino acids: CASSLDGGGGYGYTF. The CDR3 DNA sequence: TGTGCCAGCAGCTTAGATGGGGGGGGCGGCTATGGCTACACCTTC. The chain links TRBV11-2 to TRBJ1-2; D possibly corresponds to TRBD1 (6 bases). Trimming shortened V by 0 bases and J by 4 bases, and 12 bases separated the two germline ends. Germline CDR1 is SGHAT and CDR2 is FQNNGV. This CDR3 region has 15 residues.

The chain combines TRBV18 with TRBJ2-3; TRBD2 is a possible D gene (5 bases). The length of the CDR3 is 14 residues. Trimming took off 6 bases at V and 2 bases at J, with 12 bases between the two ends. CDR1 is KGHSH and CDR2 is LQKENI in the germline V gene. The CDR3 protein is CASSDQLATDTQYF. CDR3 coding DNA: TGTGCCAGCTCGGATCAGCTAGCCACAGATACGCAGTATTTT.

The gene calls are TRBV2 and TRBJ1-5; 10 bases are shared with TRBD1. CDR1 and CDR2 from the germline V gene are SNHLY and FYNNEI. V lost 6 bases and J lost 1; bases outside the gene matches: 6. This CDR3 is 16 amino acids long. This chain's CDR3 is CASSGQGVRSNQPQHF. The DNA of the CDR3 is TGTGCCAGCAGCGGACAGGGGGTAAGGAGCAATCAGCCCCAGCATTTT.

The chain couples TRBV6-5 to TRBJ1-2, with D tentatively TRBD1 (6 bases). The CDR3 sequence is 12 residues long. From germline, CDR1 is MNHEY and CDR2 SVGAGI. The V end lost 7 bases, the J end lost 5 bases, and 11 bases lay between the germline ends. The CDR3 here is CASTQQGYGYTF. Written as DNA, the CDR3 is TGTGCCAGCACTCAACAGGGTTATGGCTACACCTTC.

This clone has only one observation. This chain links TRBV3-1 (or the pseudogene TRBV3-2) with TRBJ2-5; 7 positions match TRBD1. Per the germline V gene, CDR1 is LGHDT and CDR2 is YNNKEL (reference sequence). The CDR3 length is 12 residues. The V and J ends lost 2 bases and 12 bases, in that order; junction bases with no gene match: 6. CDR3 residues: CASSQNGQVEYF. CDR3 sequence (DNA): TGTGCCAGCAGCCAAAACGGACAGGTCGAGTACTTC.

The gene calls are TRBV5-4 and TRBJ2-7, with D possibly being TRBD2 (5 bases). V was clipped by 3 bases and J by 11 bases, with 15 bases between them. CDR3 length: 12 residues. The germline V gene encodes CDR1 SGHNT and CDR2 YYREEE (reference sequence). CDR3 DNA: TGTGCCAGCAGCTGGAGGACGGCTTGGGAGTACGTC. It codes for CASSWRTAWEYV.

CDR3 amino acids: CASSGRQMNTEAFF. CDR3 coding DNA: TGTGCCAGCAGTGGGAGACAGATGAACACTGAAGCTTTCTTT. This chain joins TRBV2 and TRBJ1-1, with D tentatively TRBD1 (5 bases). Germline V CDR1 and CDR2: SNHLY, FYNNEI. This CDR3 comprises 14 residues. The V end lost 4 bases, the J end lost 0 bases, and 9 bases lay between the germline ends. The variable domain in full, with the rest retrieved from reference TRBV2 and TRBJ1-1, is EPEVTQTPSHQVTQMGQEVILRCVPISNHLYFYWYRQILGQKVEFLVSFYNNEISEKSEIFDDQFSVERPDGSNFTLKIRSTKLEDSAMYFCASSGRQMNTEAFFGQGTRLTVV.

This clone was detected only once. CDR3 DNA: TGTGCCAGCAGCCTACAGGGGGCTGGCAATCAGCCCCAGCATTTT. The encoded protein is CASSLQGAGNQPQHF. The chain has TRBV5-4 and TRBJ1-5; 9 bases line up with TRBD1. J was trimmed by 2 bases and V by 4 bases; bases with no gene match: 4. The germline gives CDR1 SGHNT, CDR2 YYREEE (reference sequence). This CDR3 comprises 15 residues.

The V gene is TRBV11-2, the J gene TRBJ2-2; D possibly corresponds to TRBD1 (6 bases). Trimming took off 0 bases at V and 5 bases at J, with 10 bases between the two ends. The CDR3 loop spans 15 amino acids. Germline-derived CDR1 and CDR2 are SGHAT and FQNNGV. CDR3 nucleotides: TGTGCCAGCAGCTTAGACAGGGGAGTAACCGGGGAGCTGTTTTTT. Its protein is CASSLDRGVTGELFF. The variable domain in full, with the rest retrieved from reference TRBV11-2 and TRBJ2-2, is EAGVAQSPRYKIIEKRQSVAFWCNPISGHATLYWYQQILGQGPKLLIQFQNNGVVDDSQLPKDRFSAERLKGVDSTLKIQPAKLEDSAVYLCASSLDRGVTGELFFGEGSRLTVL.

CDR3 coding DNA: TGTGCCAGCAGTAAACTAGTCCACGAGCAGTACTTC. Translating it yields CASSKLVHEQYF. The chain joins TRBV6-6 to TRBJ2-7, with a weak D call TRBD2 (5 bases). Germline V CDR1 and CDR2: MNHNY, SVGAGI (reference sequence). V lost 5 bases and J lost 5, with 10 bases in between. The CDR3 has 12 residues.

The rearrangement uses TRBV6-5 and TRBJ1-5; D is perhaps TRBD1 (5 bases). There are 13 residues in the CDR3. In germline, CDR1 is MNHEY, CDR2 SVGAGI. Trimming shortened V by 7 bases and J by 3 bases, and 10 bases separated the two germline ends. Written as DNA, the CDR3 is TGTGCCAGCACAAGACAGTCCAATCAGCCCCAGCATTTT. It yields the protein CASTRQSNQPQHF.

The chain carries TRBV7-9 and TRBJ2-5, with a tentative D call TRBD1 (6 bases). V was trimmed by 0 bases and J by 10 bases, leaving 18 bases between them. Germline V gives CDR1 SEHNR, CDR2 FQNEAQ (reference sequence). This CDR3 spans 15 amino acids. CDR3 DNA: TGTGCCAGCAGCTTAGCGGGGGACACCCGGCGGGTCCAGTACTTC. Its protein is CASSLAGDTRRVQYF.

The V and J genes are TRBV5-1 and TRBJ2-2, with D possibly matching TRBD2 (5 bases). V was clipped by 4 bases and J by 6 bases, with 16 bases between them. The CDR3 covers 15 residues. Germline V gene sequence: CDR1 SGHRS, CDR2 YFSETQ. The CDR3 nucleotides are TGCGCCAGCAGCGCGGGCCGAAGTCCCCCCGGGGAGCTGTTTTTT. It specifies CASSAGRSPPGELFF.

The chain uses TRBV11-3 and TRBJ2-3; TRBD2 agrees at 16 bases. CDR3 length equals 18 residues. Germline assignment: CDR1 SGHNT and CDR2 YENEEA. V was pared by 4 bases and J by 3 bases, with 7 bases of the junction left unmatched. CDR3 sequence reads: CASSSPGTSGGATDTQYF. DNA of the CDR3: TGTGCCAGCAGCTCCCCCGGGACTAGCGGGGGGGCAACAGATACGCAGTATTTT.

This chain connects TRBV11-3 to TRBJ2-3; 16 bases match TRBD2. This CDR3 is 17 amino acids long. Germline trimming cut 3 bases from V and 6 bases from J; bases unmatched to any gene: 6. Germline CDR1 is SGHNT and CDR2 is YENEEA. DNA for the CDR3: TGTGCCAGCAGCTTCCAGGGACTAGCGGGGGGGCAGGATACGCAGTATTTT. This sequence encodes CASSFQGLAGGQDTQYF.

The chain is built from TRBV28 and TRBJ2-7; D is perhaps TRBD2 (5 bases). CDR1 and CDR2 (germline): MDHEN, SYDVKM. The CDR3 has 13 residues. The V end was cut by 6 bases, the J end by 2 bases, with 11 bases between. The CDR3 here is CASSPPGTYEQYV. In nucleotides, the CDR3 is TGTGCCAGCAGCCCGCCGGGAACCTACGAGCAGTACGTC.

The chain links TRBV12-3 or TRBV12-4 to TRBJ2-7; 7 positions agree with TRBD1. Losses at the gene ends were 8 bases for V and 0 bases for J; bases not matched to a gene: 4. This CDR3 is built from 13 residues. In nucleotides, the CDR3 is TGTGCCAGCGTGGGACAGATCTCCTACGAGCAGTACTTC. This gives the protein CASVGQISYEQYF.

The rearrangement links TRBV13 to TRBJ2-4; D is uncertain. CDR3 length equals 11 residues. Germline values: CDR1 PRHDT, CDR2 FYEKMQ (reference sequence). V lost 4 bases, J lost 7 bases, and 5 bases lay in between. The CDR3 nucleotides are TGTGCCAGCAGCTCCCAGAACATTCAGTACTTC. Translation gives CASSSQNIQYF.